Following are 25 T cell receptor beta chains from one sample sequenced in a study of CD8+ T cells in alopecia areata. Treatment denoted: oral pan-JAK inhibitor, 5-10 mg twice daily. The authors extracted RNA and reverse transcribed it into cDNA as the sequencing template. Profiling relied on immunoSEQ multiplex PCR, and the TCRdb table lists in-frame clones only, not all of them. The profile covers some 200,000 clones, with 43% appearing a single time and approximately 2.4% taken by the ten largest. This specimen consisted of CD4+ T cells sorted from blood, obtained around week 36, from a patient treated with tofacitinib. All receptors derive from a human donor with alopecia areata.

This clone was seen a handful of times. This chain connects TRBV5-4 to TRBJ2-1, with unresolved D. The CDR3 spans 12 residues. Germline lookup yields CDR1 SGHNT and CDR2 YYREEE (reference sequence). V lost 2 bases to trimming and J lost 5 bases, with 5 bases between them. In DNA form, the CDR3 reads TGTGCCAGCAGCTTATCTGACAATGAGCAGTTCTTC. Residues: CASSLSDNEQFF. Full variable domain (missing parts from reference TRBV5-4 and TRBJ2-1): ETGVTQSPTHLIKTRGQQVTLRCSSQSGHNTVSWYQQALGQGPQFIFQYYREEENGRGNFPPRFSGLQFPNYSSELNVNALELDDSALYLCASSLSDNEQFFGPGTRLTVL.

This clone was seen a single time. The V gene is TRBV30, the J gene TRBJ2-7; D is unclear. Germline V lookup: CDR1 GTSNPN, CDR2 SVGIG (reference sequence). The CDR3 runs 14 residues. V was cut by 8 bases and J by 5 bases, with 22 bases left in between. Here the CDR3 DNA reads TGTGCCCTGAATGAAGCTAGGGTTTACCACGAGCAGTACTTC. Residues: CALNEARVYHEQYF.

This chain connects TRBV7-2 to TRBJ2-1, with D tentatively TRBD1 or TRBD2 (6 bases each). Germline V gene lookup returns CDR1 SGHTA and CDR2 FQGNSA. Deletions cut 8 bases from V and 2 bases from J, with 13 bases between. This CDR3 region has 14 residues. This CDR3 reads CASRGPGAYNEQFF. The CDR3 region has the DNA TGTGCCAGCCGGGGGCCTGGGGCCTACAATGAGCAGTTCTTC.

J is TRBJ1-2 and V is TRBV7-2; weak D call: TRBD1 (6 bases). V shed 5 bases and J shed 1 base, with 17 bases lying between them. Germline V gene sequence: CDR1 SGHTA, CDR2 FQGNSA. This CDR3 region has 16 residues. CDR3 protein: CASSRGPGHHNYGYTF. CDR3 sequence (DNA): TGTGCCAGCAGCCGAGGCCCGGGACACCATAACTATGGCTACACCTTC.

This clone has more than one count but fewer than ten. V is TRBV7-9 and J is TRBJ2-1; D remains ambiguous. Germline lookup yields CDR1 SEHNR and CDR2 FQNEAQ (reference sequence). V lost 3 bases and J lost 9, with 12 bases in between. The CDR3 length is 13 residues. CDR3 DNA sequence: TGTGCCAGCAGCTTCGGAGCTTTGGGTGAGCAGTTCTTC. Its protein product is CASSFGALGEQFF.

The table lists this clone with a count of one. The chain joins TRBV7-2 to TRBJ2-7, with unresolved D. Trimming took off 5 bases at V and 1 base at J, with 15 bases between the two ends. This CDR3 is built from 15 residues. Germline-derived CDR1 and CDR2 are SGHTA and FQGNSA. CDR3 loop: CASSPQVAWSYEQYF. CDR3 DNA: TGTGCCAGCAGCCCGCAGGTTGCGTGGTCCTACGAGCAGTACTTC. Complete variable domain (other parts from reference TRBV7-2 and TRBJ2-7): GAGVSQSPSNKVTEKGKDVELRCDPISGHTALYWYRQSLGQGLEFLIYFQGNSAPDKSGLPSDRFSAERTGGSVSTLTIQRTQQEDSAVYLCASSPQVAWSYEQYFGPGTRLTVT.

The chain is built from TRBV4-2 and TRBJ2-7; 10 bases agree with TRBD2. The CDR3 runs to 16 residues. The ends lost 3 bases at V and 2 bases at J; junction bases unmatched: 7. Germline CDR1 is LGHNA and CDR2 is YNFKEQ. The CDR3 spells CASSQSGLATTYEQYF. The CDR3 DNA sequence: TGTGCCAGCAGCCAGTCGGGACTAGCGACGACCTACGAGCAGTACTTC.

This chain links TRBV5-4 with TRBJ2-4, with D perhaps being TRBD1 or TRBD2 (5 bases each). CDR3 length: 14 residues. In germline, CDR1 is SGHNT, CDR2 YYREEE (reference sequence). Trimming removed 4 bases at V and 9 bases at J, with 17 bases between. Here the CDR3 reads CASSRAGTGGIQYF. CDR3 in DNA: TGTGCCAGCAGCCGCGCCGGGACCGGAGGCATTCAGTACTTC.

The chain has TRBV6-5 and TRBJ2-5; TRBD1 or TRBD2 may be the D gene (5 bases each). Trimming left V 8 bases short and J 0 bases short, with 10 bases between. The CDR3 consists of 13 residues. Germline V gives CDR1 MNHEY, CDR2 SVGAGI. CDR3 sequence (DNA): TGTGCCAGCGGGACCGCAAACCAAGAGACCCAGTACTTC. Its protein product is CASGTANQETQYF.

This clone was detected a few times. The chain couples TRBV6-5 to TRBJ2-5; D is perhaps TRBD2 (6 bases). The CDR3 contains 13 residues. The germline V gene has CDR1 MNHEY and CDR2 SVGAGI. Trimming took off 7 bases at V and 8 bases at J, with 17 bases between the two ends. The DNA of the CDR3 is TGTGCCAGCACCACGGCGGGGTACCAAACCCAGTACTTC. Residues: CASTTAGYQTQYF.

This clone was counted at least ten times. The CDR3 loop is CASSFGQETQYF. Here the CDR3 DNA reads TGTGCCAGCAGCTTTGGACAAGAGACCCAGTACTTC. V is TRBV7-2 and J is TRBJ2-5; D call uncertain. The CDR3 extends over 12 amino acids. CDR1 and CDR2 from the germline V gene are SGHTA and FQGNSA. The V gene lost 3 bases and the J gene lost 2 bases, with 4 bases spanning the gap.

The chain is built from TRBV4-2 and TRBJ2-6, with D unclear. Germline V gene lookup returns CDR1 LGHNA and CDR2 YNFKEQ. CDR3 size: 15 residues. V lost 0 bases to trimming and J lost 0 bases, with 3 bases between them. CDR3 amino acids: CASSQDHSGANVLTF. The CDR3 nucleotides read TGTGCCAGCAGCCAAGATCACTCTGGGGCCAACGTCCTGACTTTC.

The CDR3 sequence: CASSPGTATSYEQYF. The CDR3 DNA reads TGTGCCAGCAGTCCGGGGACGGCGACCTCCTACGAGCAGTACTTC. The chain joins TRBV27 to TRBJ2-5; TRBD1 or TRBD2 may be the D gene (5 bases each). The J call may be incorrect, as the DNA end agrees better with TRBJ2-7. Germline V gene data show CDR1 as MNHEY and CDR2 as SMNVEV (reference sequence). The CDR3 spans 15 residues.

This clone appeared a few times. The genes are TRBV28 and TRBJ1-2; D uncertain. This CDR3 is 13 amino acids long. CDR1 and CDR2 from the germline V gene are MDHEN and SYDVKM. Trimming took 8 bases from V and 0 from J, leaving 10 bases between them. CDR3 amino acids: CASGAPTNYGYTF. DNA for the CDR3: TGTGCCAGCGGAGCCCCCACTAACTATGGCTACACCTTC.

Turning to this clone: This sample includes further DNA sequences coding for the same CDR3. V usage is TRBV29-1 and J usage is TRBJ2-1, with TRBD2 matching 11 bases. Germline CDR1 reads SQVTM; CDR2 reads ANQGSEA. V lost 5 bases, J lost 3 bases, and 3 bases stayed unmatched. There are 14 residues in the CDR3. The CDR3, as DNA: TGCAGCGTTCAAACTAGCGGGGGCTACAATGAGCAGTTCTTC. Translating gives CSVQTSGGYNEQFF.

V usage is TRBV5-1 and J usage is TRBJ2-3; D remains unclear. V was clipped by 4 bases and J by 1 base, with 10 bases between them. Germline-derived CDR1 and CDR2 are SGHRS and YFSETQ. The CDR3 consists of 14 residues. CDR3 loop: CASSLTPGTDTQYF. CDR3 sequence (DNA): TGCGCCAGCAGCCTGACCCCAGGCACAGATACGCAGTATTTT.

In this sample, this clone turned up a few times. CDR3 sequence (DNA): TGTGCCACCAGCAGTGAAAATCAGCCCCAGCATTTT. It codes for CATSSENQPQHF. The genes are TRBV15 and TRBJ1-5; D is undetermined. Trimming removed 3 bases at V and 4 bases at J, with 4 bases between. The CDR3 totals 12 residues. The germline CDR1 and CDR2 sequences are LNHNV and YYDKDF (reference sequence).

This clone has ten or more counts. The gene calls are TRBV7-3 and TRBJ2-1; a weak D match, TRBD1 (5 bases). The CDR3 extends over 14 amino acids. Germline assignment: CDR1 SGHTA and CDR2 FQGTGA. V lost 5 bases and J lost 3, with 11 bases in between. The CDR3 DNA sequence: TGTGCCAGCAGCCCAACCAGGGACTACAATGAGCAGTTCTTC. Its protein is CASSPTRDYNEQFF. The entire variable domain, with the rest obtained from reference TRBV7-3 and TRBJ2-1, is as follows: GAGVSQTPSNKVTEKGKYVELRCDPISGHTALYWYRQSLGQGPEFLIYFQGTGAADDSGLPNDRFFAVRPEGSVSTLKIQRTERGDSAVYLCASSPTRDYNEQFFGPGTRLTVL.

This clone turned up a few times. The chain couples TRBV28 to TRBJ1-2; unclear D gene. Deletions cut 5 bases from V and 3 bases from J, with 1 base between. Germline CDR1 and CDR2: MDHEN and SYDVKM. This CDR3 has 10 residues. The CDR3 coding sequence is TGTGCCAGCAGTGACTATGGCTACACCTTC. Its protein product is CASSDYGYTF.

This chain joins TRBV5-1 and TRBJ2-1, with 7 bases matching TRBD2. The CDR3 totals 15 residues. Per germline, CDR1 SGHRS and CDR2 YFSETQ. The J segment lost 7 bases and the V segment lost 2 bases, leaving 9 bases of the junction unmatched. CDR3 region: CASSFGGGARNEQFF. CDR3 DNA sequence: TGCGCCAGCAGCTTTGGGGGAGGGGCTCGGAATGAGCAGTTCTTC. Full variable domain (rest looked up from reference TRBV5-1 and TRBJ2-1): KAGVTQTPRYLIKTRGQQVTLSCSPISGHRSVSWYQQTPGQGLQFLFEYFSETQRNKGNFPGRFSGRQFSNSRSEMNVSTLELGDSALYLCASSFGGGARNEQFFGPGTRLTVL.

The chain recombines TRBV14 with TRBJ1-2, with D uncertain. V lost 0 bases and J lost 8, with 13 bases in between. CDR3 length: 14 residues. Germline values: CDR1 SGHDN, CDR2 FVKESK. The CDR3 loop is CASSQDSFGIGYTF. DNA for the CDR3: TGTGCCAGCAGCCAAGATAGTTTCGGGATCGGCTACACCTTC.

This clone was picked up a small number of times. This rearrangement joins TRBV5-1 to TRBJ2-6; unclear D gene. Deletions cut 0 bases from V and 2 bases from J, with 3 bases between. CDR3 size: 14 residues. Germline CDR1 SGHRS, CDR2 YFSETQ. CDR3 sequence reads: CASSLVPGANVLTF. The CDR3 DNA is TGCGCCAGCAGCTTGGTTCCTGGGGCCAACGTCCTGACTTTC.

The CDR3 spells CASSLGLAADTQYF. The CDR3 DNA sequence: TGCGCCAGCAGCCTGGGACTAGCGGCAGATACGCAGTATTTT. V is TRBV5-1 and J is TRBJ2-3; 11 bases map to TRBD2. V lost 4 bases to trimming and J lost 4 bases; unmatched junction nucleotides: 2. CDR1 SGHRS and CDR2 YFSETQ come from the germline V gene. There are 14 residues in the CDR3.

This clone was found a few times. This chain uses TRBV7-9 with TRBJ2-1; TRBD2 agrees at 8 bases. This CDR3 spans 14 amino acids. Germline CDR1 and CDR2: SEHNR and FQNEAQ (reference sequence). Trimming removed 3 bases from V and 9 bases from J; junction bases left unmatched: 7. In DNA, the CDR3 is TGTGCCAGCAGCTTGGGACTAGGAGGCGCTGAGCAGTTCTTC. Protein product: CASSLGLGGAEQFF.

The chain uses TRBV27 and TRBJ2-7; 8 nucleotides align to TRBD2. Germline V lookup: CDR1 MNHEY, CDR2 SMNVEV (reference sequence). V was clipped by 8 bases and J by 3 bases; unmatched bases: 12. There are 15 residues in the CDR3. CDR3 in DNA: TGTGCCAGCCGAAACCTCGCGGGGACTAGCTACGAGCAGTACTTC. This translates into CASRNLAGTSYEQYF.